This TCR beta chain was retrieved from a study of Tregs in tolerant kidney transplant recipients. General observations from the study: Antigen-driven expansion was suggested because donor-specific Tregs expanded more than all Tregs in tolerant patients.

Assay used: immunoSEQ multiplex PCR; TCRdb lists only in-frame clones, some missing. Among 100,000 to 130,000 clones listed, 90% were seen once. A note on this clone: Antigen: not known.

The CDR3 is 18 amino acids. Germline lookup yields CDR1 SGHRS and CDR2 YFSETQ. Trimming shortened V by 0 bases and J by 0 bases, and 18 bases separated the two germline ends. The source of this sequence is a human donor who received a combined kidney and bone marrow transplant. Specimen: CD4+ T cells from blood, collected before the transplant. The chain combines TRBV5-1 with TRBJ1-1, with D possibly matching TRBD1 (6 bases). The CDR3 protein is CASSLEVRGPDMNTEAFF. The CDR3 nucleotides read TGCGCCAGCAGCTTGGAGGTCAGGGGTCCGGACATGAACACTGAAGCTTTCTTT.